This entry lists 30 T cell receptor beta chains sequenced from one sample in a study of T cell changes during pregnancy in multiple sclerosis. Profiling relied on immunoSEQ multiplex PCR, and the TCRdb table lists in-frame clones only, not all of them. Of roughly 46,000 clones listed, about 94% were seen once; the top ten hold around 4%. This material consisted of CD8+ T cells from peripheral blood mononuclear cells, taken in the first trimester of pregnancy. Source of these receptors: a female donor with multiple sclerosis, enrolled in a pregnancy study.

The chain is built from TRBV7-8 and TRBJ2-3; 13 nucleotides align to TRBD2. CDR1 is SGHVS, CDR2 FQNEAQ, per germline. This CDR3 region has 15 residues. V lost 7 bases to trimming and J lost 4 bases; unmatched junction nucleotides: 5. The CDR3 DNA follows: TGTGCCAGCACCCCTACTAGCGGGGGGGCAGATACGCAGTATTTT. Residues: CASTPTSGGADTQYF.

The chain has TRBV5-6 and TRBJ2-1; 8 bases align to TRBD2. CDR1 is SGHDT, CDR2 YYEEEE, per germline. The CDR3 runs to 16 residues. V lost 4 bases, J lost 4 bases, and 10 bases stayed unmatched. CDR3 region: CASSPALAERYNEQFF. CDR3 sequence (DNA): TGTGCCAGCAGCCCTGCACTAGCGGAGAGGTACAATGAGCAGTTCTTC.

The chain carries TRBV6-4 and TRBJ1-6, with TRBD1 as a possible D gene (5 bases). The germline V and J ends were trimmed by 3 bases and 6 bases, with 9 bases remaining between them. The V gene's germline CDR1 is MRHNA and CDR2 SNTAGT. The CDR3 has 14 residues. The CDR3 is CASSEGQGNSPLHF. CDR3 nucleotide sequence: TGTGCCAGCAGTGAGGGGCAGGGTAATTCACCCCTCCACTTT.

The genes are TRBV7-2 and TRBJ1-3; D perhaps matches TRBD1 (6 bases). The germline V and J ends were trimmed by 5 bases and 1 base, with 21 bases remaining between them. The germline gives CDR1 SGHTA, CDR2 FQGNSA. The CDR3 has 18 amino acids. Here the CDR3 reads CASSARAGAIGSGNTIYF. CDR3 in DNA: TGTGCCAGCAGCGCCCGGGCAGGGGCGATTGGTTCTGGAAACACCATATATTTT.

This clone has just one count. The rearrangement joins TRBV27 to TRBJ1-2, with 10 bases matching TRBD1. The CDR3 length is 15 residues. J gave up 6 bases and V 3 bases, and 7 bases lay outside the gene matches. CDR1 is MNHEY and CDR2 is SMNVEV in the germline V gene (reference sequence). Written as DNA, the CDR3 is TGTGCCAGCAGTTTTCTCGCCGGGACAGGGGATGGCTACACCTTC. Protein product: CASSFLAGTGDGYTF.

The V call is TRBV27, the J call TRBJ2-7; 9 nucleotides agree with TRBD2. The germline V gene has CDR1 MNHEY and CDR2 SMNVEV (reference sequence). The CDR3 extends over 16 amino acids. V trimming: 0 bases; J trimming: 0 bases; junction bases outside the gene matches: 3. Here the CDR3 reads CASSLSTSGSSYEQYF. CDR3 nucleotide sequence: TGTGCCAGCAGTTTATCGACTAGCGGCAGCTCCTACGAGCAGTACTTC.

The chain combines TRBV9 with TRBJ2-1; D possibly corresponds to TRBD1 (6 bases). The ends were cut back, 4 bases at V and 8 bases at J, with 10 bases in the middle. The CDR3 totals 12 residues. Germline-derived CDR1 and CDR2 are SGDLS and YYNGEE. The CDR3 DNA reads as TGTGCCAGCAGCTCCCGGACAGATGAGCAGTTCTTC. It yields the protein CASSSRTDEQFF.

This rearrangement joins TRBV27 to TRBJ2-7, with D tentatively TRBD2 (6 bases). The V end was cut by 5 bases, the J end by 3 bases, with 11 bases between. This CDR3 spans 13 amino acids. CDR1 is MNHEY and CDR2 is SMNVEV in the germline V gene (reference sequence). The CDR3 DNA reads TGTGCCAGCAGTCCCGGGACTGGCTACGAGCAGTACTTC. Translating gives CASSPGTGYEQYF.

The gene calls are TRBV5-1 and TRBJ2-1; 13 nucleotides agree with TRBD2. The CDR3 is made up of 20 amino acids. Germline CDR1 and CDR2: SGHRS and YFSETQ. Trimming removed 0 bases from V and 5 bases from J; junction bases left unmatched: 14. The CDR3 loop is CASSLARTSGSPILHNEQFF. CDR3 nucleotide sequence: TGCGCCAGCAGCTTGGCAAGGACTAGCGGGAGTCCCATTTTACACAATGAGCAGTTCTTC.

V and J are TRBV6-5 and TRBJ2-5; unclear D gene. Germline CDR1 MNHEY, CDR2 SVGAGI. The germline V and J ends were trimmed by 6 bases and 4 bases, with 12 bases remaining between them. The CDR3 has 13 amino acids. Here the CDR3 DNA reads TGTGCCAGCAGAACCCCGAGTCGAGAGACCCAGTACTTC. This encodes CASRTPSRETQYF.

The gene calls are TRBV10-3 and TRBJ1-1, with 7 bases that match TRBD1. The CDR3 is 15 residues long. The trim removed 6 bases at V and 0 bases at J, leaving 7 bases unmatched. CDR1 ENHRY and CDR2 SYGVKD come from the germline V gene. DNA for the CDR3: TGTGCCATCAGCCTCCGACAGGGTGTGAACACTGAAGCTTTCTTT. It codes for CAISLRQGVNTEAFF.

This clone has a handful of counts. The chain couples TRBV7-9 to TRBJ1-2; D uncertain. CDR1 is SEHNR and CDR2 is FQNEAQ in the germline V gene (reference sequence). The CDR3 extends over 13 amino acids. Deletions cut 7 bases from V and 6 bases from J, with 15 bases between. The CDR3 sequence is CASTYTLGDGYTF. In DNA, the CDR3 is TGTGCCAGCACCTACACTTTGGGAGATGGCTACACCTTC.

The DNA for the CDR3 is TGCGCCAGCAGCCTCACAGGGAGCTCCTACAATGAGCAGTTCTTC. Protein: CASSLTGSSYNEQFF. The J gene is TRBJ2-1, the V gene TRBV5-1, with a possible D match to TRBD1 (6 bases). Germline loops: CDR1 SGHRS, CDR2 YFSETQ. This CDR3 region has 15 residues. V gave up 4 bases and J gave up 0 bases, with 11 bases separating them.

V gene TRBV12-5 combines with J gene TRBJ2-7; no clear D. V lost 6 bases and J 0 bases, leaving 9 bases between the germline ends. From germline, CDR1 is LGHNT and CDR2 FRNRAP. The CDR3 runs 13 residues. CDR3 DNA sequence: TGTGCTAGTGGCCCCACGAGCTCCTACGAGCAGTACTTC. Translated, it gives CASGPTSSYEQYF.

This chain links TRBV12-5 with TRBJ2-3; TRBD2 agrees at 8 bases. V shed 6 bases, J shed 2 bases, and the junction held 16 bases outside the gene matches. In germline, CDR1 is LGHNT, CDR2 FRNRAP. The CDR3 has 18 amino acids. CDR3 in amino acids: CASGLTNILAEYTDTQYF. In nucleotides, the CDR3 is TGTGCTAGTGGCCTAACGAATATACTAGCGGAGTACACAGATACGCAGTATTTT. The full variable domain, completed using reference TRBV12-5 and TRBJ2-3, is DARVTQTPRHKVTEMGQEVTMRCQPILGHNTVFWYRQTMMQGLELLAYFRNRAPLDDSGMPKDRFSAEMPDATLATLKIQPSEPRDSAVYFCASGLTNILAEYTDTQYFGPGTRLTVL.

The chain links TRBV7-9 to TRBJ2-7; 9 bases are shared with TRBD1. Losses at the gene ends were 5 bases for V and 2 bases for J; bases not matched to a gene: 4. Germline lookup yields CDR1 SEHNR and CDR2 FQNEAQ (reference sequence). The CDR3 is 14 residues long. In nucleotides, the CDR3 is TGTGCCAGCAGCCACCGGGACAGGGCCTACGAGCAGTACTTC. It is translated as CASSHRDRAYEQYF.

This chain joins TRBV6-5 and TRBJ1-3; 9 nucleotides line up with TRBD1. Trimming removed 5 bases from V and 4 bases from J; junction bases left unmatched: 3. CDR3 length equals 14 residues. From germline, CDR1 is MNHEY and CDR2 SVGAGI. This CDR3 reads CASSTGQGGNTIYF. Here the CDR3 DNA reads TGTGCCAGCAGTACCGGACAGGGGGGAAACACCATATATTTT.

In nucleotides, the CDR3 is TGTGCCAGCCTCGGACTAGCGGGGGGATCGTACCAAGAGACCCAGTACTTC. The encoded protein is CASLGLAGGSYQETQYF. This rearrangement joins TRBV2 to TRBJ2-5, with 14 bases aligning to TRBD2. There are 17 residues in the CDR3. Unmatched junction bases numbered 8, after V lost 8 bases and J lost 0 bases. In germline, CDR1 is SNHLY, CDR2 FYNNEI. Variable domain in full (rest from reference TRBV2 and TRBJ2-5): EPEVTQTPSHQVTQMGQEVILRCVPISNHLYFYWYRQILGQKVEFLVSFYNNEISEKSEIFDDQFSVERPDGSNFTLKIRSTKLEDSAMYFCASLGLAGGSYQETQYFGPGTRLLVL.

The chain carries TRBV6-5 and TRBJ2-7, with TRBD2 matching 8 bases. The V segment lost 5 bases and the J segment 0 bases; nucleotides outside the gene matches: 6. The CDR3 is 15 amino acids. CDR1 MNHEY and CDR2 SVGAGI come from the germline V gene. CDR3 sequence: CASSTRREASYEQYF. The CDR3 nucleotides read TGTGCCAGCAGTACTAGGCGGGAGGCCTCCTACGAGCAGTACTTC.

The chain has TRBV12-5 and TRBJ1-1; D remains ambiguous. Trimming stripped 1 base from V and 0 bases from J, with 9 bases between. The CDR3 extends over 15 amino acids. Germline V gene sequence: CDR1 LGHNT, CDR2 FRNRAP. The CDR3 loop is CASGLGTAMNTEAFF. The DNA for the CDR3 is TGTGCTAGTGGTTTGGGAACTGCCATGAACACTGAAGCTTTCTTT.

This clone was detected only once. In nucleotides, the CDR3 is TGTGCCAGCAGCCAAGAAGCGGGGACTAACTCCTACGAGCAGTACTTC. Encoded protein: CASSQEAGTNSYEQYF. The chain has TRBV4-2 and TRBJ2-7; 7 bases match TRBD2. The V and J ends lost 0 bases and 0 bases, in that order; junction bases with no gene match: 5. Germline CDR1 reads LGHNA; CDR2 reads YNFKEQ. The CDR3 sequence is 16 residues long.

This chain links TRBV10-1 with TRBJ2-5; D is unresolved. Trimming pared 4 bases from V and 0 bases from J, leaving 15 bases between. The germline V gene has CDR1 WNHNN and CDR2 SYGVQD (reference sequence). This CDR3 is 16 amino acids long. CDR3: CASSAGKYTYQETQYF. In nucleotides, the CDR3 is TGCGCCAGCAGTGCAGGCAAGTATACGTACCAAGAGACCCAGTACTTC.

The gene calls are TRBV2 and TRBJ2-7, with TRBD1 identical over 8 bases. V dropped 5 bases and J dropped 0; count of bases not matched to a gene: 3. This CDR3 has 14 residues. Germline V lookup: CDR1 SNHLY, CDR2 FYNNEI. The CDR3 reads CASSRTGSSYEQYF. CDR3 sequence (DNA): TGTGCCAGCAGTCGGACAGGGTCCTCCTACGAGCAGTACTTC. Complete variable domain (other parts from reference TRBV2 and TRBJ2-7): EPEVTQTPSHQVTQMGQEVILRCVPISNHLYFYWYRQILGQKVEFLVSFYNNEISEKSEIFDDQFSVERPDGSNFTLKIRSTKLEDSAMYFCASSRTGSSYEQYFGPGTRLTVT.

This chain links TRBV27 with TRBJ1-5, with 9 bases fitting TRBD1. CDR1 is MNHEY, CDR2 SMNVEV, per germline (reference sequence). J lost 4 bases, V lost 5 bases, and 3 bases had no gene match. The CDR3 loop spans 14 amino acids. The CDR3 is CASSPGTGNQPQHF. CDR3 bases: TGTGCCAGCAGTCCCGGGACAGGGAATCAGCCCCAGCATTTT.

The genes are TRBV19 and TRBJ1-5; 8 bases line up with TRBD1. The CDR3 consists of 15 residues. V dropped 1 base and J dropped 6; count of bases not matched to a gene: 5. Germline V CDR1 and CDR2: LNHDA, SQIVND (reference sequence). The CDR3 sequence is CASSIGAGGSQPQHF. The DNA of the CDR3 is TGTGCCAGTAGTATAGGGGCAGGGGGCAGTCAGCCCCAGCATTTT.

CDR3 loop: CASSPGGTAYEQYF. The CDR3 DNA sequence: TGTGCCAGCAGCCCAGGGGGCACGGCCTACGAGCAGTACTTC. The V gene is TRBV9, the J gene TRBJ2-7, with 8 bases aligning to TRBD1. With V trimmed by 4 bases and J by 2 bases, 5 bases remained unmatched. Per the germline V gene, CDR1 is SGDLS and CDR2 is YYNGEE. This CDR3 comprises 14 residues.

This sequence joins TRBV29-1 and TRBJ2-1; 12 bases agree with TRBD1. Germline CDR1 and CDR2: SQVTM and ANQGSEA. The V segment lost 7 bases and the J segment 6 bases; nucleotides outside the gene matches: 7. This CDR3 spans 14 amino acids. CDR3 in amino acids: CSERGQGAGNEQFF. In nucleotides, the CDR3 is TGCAGCGAGAGGGGACAGGGGGCTGGCAATGAGCAGTTCTTC.

V gene TRBV6-5 combines with J gene TRBJ1-1; D ambiguous. V lost 4 bases to trimming and J lost 1 base, with 13 bases between them. In germline, CDR1 is MNHEY, CDR2 SVGAGI. The CDR3 spans 15 residues. CDR3 coding DNA: TGTGCCAGCAGTTCTCAAGCAGGCTGGAACACTGAAGCTTTCTTT. Translation gives CASSSQAGWNTEAFF.

This clone occurred a few times. Germline and junction disagree at one end, which may indicate a read error. The J gene is TRBJ2-7, the V gene TRBV2; weak D call: TRBD2 (6 bases). In germline, CDR1 is SNHLY, CDR2 FYNNEI. The CDR3 consists of 12 residues. The CDR3: CATSWNREEQYF. The CDR3 DNA reads as TGTGCCACCAGTTGGAACCGGGAGGAGCAGTACTTC.

The CDR3 DNA follows: TGTGCCAGCTCACATGGTGGGCTCAGGGACTACACCGGGGAGCTGTTTTTT. Translating it yields CASSHGGLRDYTGELFF. The chain employs TRBV18 and TRBJ2-2; perhaps TRBD2 as D (6 bases). The V gene lost 4 bases and the J gene lost 3 bases, with 18 bases spanning the gap. CDR3 length: 17 residues. The germline V gene encodes CDR1 KGHSH and CDR2 LQKENI.